Presented here are 27 T cell receptor beta chains from one specimen sequenced in a study of regulatory T cells in long-lasting Graves disease. With iRepertoire HTBI primers and Arm-PCR of CDR3 regions, TCR beta libraries were built. TCRdb itself ran the multiplex PCR reads through MiXCR, one entry per CDR3 protein. The sample holds about 360,000 distinct CDR3 sequences, 15% to 20% seen once. Stated time point: newly diagnosed GD, antithyroid drugs for less than 3 months. Isolated PBMC RNA provided the starting material for the TCR library. This sample was shared with a second study, whose subject was T cells in Graves' hyperthyroidism and ophthalmopathy.

This sample comprised peripheral blood mononuclear cells (PBMCs), obtained at new diagnosis, from a patient treated with antithyroid drugs. These receptor sequences come from a woman aged 18-35 years with Graves disease.

In its sample, this clonotype was seen many times. The chain combines TRBV20-1 with TRBJ2-1, with 9 bases that match TRBD2. The CDR3 runs to 14 residues. The V gene end was trimmed by 6 bases and the J gene end by 3 bases; junction bases not matched to a gene: 6. Germline CDR1 DFQATT, CDR2 SNEGSKA (reference sequence). Here the CDR3 DNA reads TGCAGTGCCGAGGGAGCGGGAGGCTACAATGAGCAGTTCTTC. Translated: CSAEGAGGYNEQFF.

V gene TRBV24-1 combines with J gene TRBJ2-6, with unresolved D. V gave up 12 bases and J gave up 4 bases, with 6 bases separating them. The CDR3 loop spans 11 amino acids. CDR1 and CDR2 from the germline V gene are KGHDR and SFDVKD. Here the CDR3 DNA reads TGTGCCGCCGAGGGGGCCAACGTCCTGACTTTC. This translates into CAAEGANVLTF.

The V gene is TRBV6-2 or TRBV6-3, the J gene TRBJ2-7; 13 bases map to TRBD2. Trimming at V came to 5 bases and at J to 7 bases, leaving 8 bases not matched to a gene. The length of the CDR3 is 15 residues. In germline, CDR1 is MNHEY, CDR2 SVGEGT. The CDR3 nucleotides read TGTGCCAGCAGTGAACTAGCGGGAGGGTACAATGAGCAGTACTTC. Its protein product is CASSELAGGYNEQYF.

Only a few counts were recorded for this clonotype. V is TRBV19 and J is TRBJ2-5; D remains unclear. The CDR3 is 14 amino acids. Germline CDR1 and CDR2: LNHDA and SQIVND (reference sequence). Trimming took 4 bases from V and 0 from J, leaving 9 bases between them. This CDR3 is CASSRSANQETQYF. CDR3 nucleotides: TGTGCCAGTAGTAGGTCAGCTAACCAAGAGACCCAGTACTTC.

This clonotype was recorded only once. This sequence may be a read error, since a much larger clone differs from it by one base. V gene TRBV7-9 combines with J gene TRBJ2-7, with D perhaps matching TRBD2 (6 bases). This CDR3 comprises 16 residues. Germline V gene sequence: CDR1 SEHNR, CDR2 FQNEAQ (reference sequence). Trimming took 6 bases from V and 6 from J, leaving 24 bases between them. This CDR3 is CASSAGGLAKTCEQYF. CDR3 sequence (DNA): TGTGCCAGCAGTGCCGGAGGGCTAGCGAAAACCTGCGAGCAGTACTTC.

V is TRBV7-9 and J is TRBJ2-6; D call uncertain. This CDR3 is 16 amino acids long. V was trimmed by 0 bases and J by 0 bases, leaving 6 bases between them. The germline V gene has CDR1 SEHNR and CDR2 FQNEAQ (reference sequence). In DNA, the CDR3 is TGTGCCAGCAGCTTAGCGGGATTCTCTGGGGCCAACGTCCTGACTTTC. Its translation is CASSLAGFSGANVLTF.

In this sample, this clonotype turned up once. Being one base from a much bigger clone, this may be a read error. The chain has TRBV4-3 and TRBJ1-2; D remains ambiguous. Germline V CDR1 and CDR2: LGHNA, YSLEER. CDR3 length: 13 amino acids. This CDR3 is CASSQDGRYDYTF. The CDR3 nucleotides read TGCGCCAGCAGCCAAGATGGCAGATATGACTACACCTTC.

This clonotype has at least ten counts. The V and J genes are TRBV28 and TRBJ2-7, with a possible D match to TRBD2 (5 bases). Trimming cost V 2 bases and J 4 bases, with 12 bases left between them. This CDR3 is built from 14 residues. The germline CDR1 and CDR2 sequences are MDHEN and SYDVKM. CDR3 nucleotide sequence: TGTGCCAGCAGTTTACTAGCTCGGTTGTACGAGCAGTACTTC. Its translation: CASSLLARLYEQYF.

As DNA, the CDR3 is TGTGCCAGCAGCGTAGCATTGAGAGGGACAGGTGAAACTGAAGCTTTCTTT. This encodes CASSVALRGTGETEAFF. This sequence joins TRBV9 and TRBJ1-1, with 8 positions matching TRBD1. This CDR3 spans 17 amino acids. V dropped 0 bases and J dropped 5; count of bases not matched to a gene: 12. Germline CDR1 is SGDLS and CDR2 is YYNGEE. The full variable domain, rest sourced from reference TRBV9 and TRBJ1-1, is DSGVTQTPKHLITATGQRVTLRCSPRSGDLSVYWYQQSLDQGLQFLIQYYNGEERAKGNILERFSAQQFPDLHSELNLSSLELGDSALYFCASSVALRGTGETEAFFGQGTRLTVV.

A few counts support this clonotype. The gene calls are TRBV5-1 and TRBJ1-1; D gene ambiguous. Trimming took off 0 bases at V and 5 bases at J, with 11 bases between the two ends. Germline V gene lookup returns CDR1 SGHRS and CDR2 YFSETQ. The CDR3 extends over 14 amino acids. The CDR3 nucleotides are TGCGCCAGCAGCTTGGCCTCGGGGTGGACTGAAGCTTTCTTT. This gives the protein CASSLASGWTEAFF.

This clonotype was counted many times. The chain employs TRBV18 and TRBJ2-7, with 9 positions matching TRBD1. Germline V CDR1 and CDR2: KGHSH, LQKENI. Unmatched junction bases numbered 5, after V lost 6 bases and J lost 2 bases. The CDR3 has 14 amino acids. The CDR3 here is CASSQTGGAYEQYF. The CDR3 DNA sequence: TGTGCCAGCTCCCAGACAGGGGGAGCCTACGAGCAGTACTTC.

This clonotype was detected many times. J is TRBJ1-2 and V is TRBV6-9, with D perhaps TRBD1 (6 bases). Germline lookup yields CDR1 MNHGY and CDR2 SVAAGI. Trimming removed 3 bases at V and 11 bases at J, with 16 bases between. This CDR3 has 13 amino acids. The CDR3 region is CASSYSNRARYTF. The CDR3 DNA reads as TGTGCCAGCAGTTACTCGAACAGGGCCCGTTACACCTTC.

This clonotype was seen ten or more times. The rearrangement links TRBV7-9 to TRBJ1-2, with 7 bases fitting TRBD1. The trim removed 5 bases at V and 1 base at J, leaving 7 bases unmatched. The V gene's germline CDR1 is SEHNR and CDR2 FQNEAQ (reference sequence). The CDR3 has 15 amino acids. The CDR3 coding sequence is TGTGCCAGCAGCCCCAACTGGGACAGTAACTATGGCTACACCTTC. Translation gives CASSPNWDSNYGYTF.

This clonotype was picked up a small number of times. The chain couples TRBV2 to TRBJ1-5, with D uncertain. The CDR3 sequence is 13 residues long. V lost 5 bases and J lost 6, with 11 bases in between. Looked up from germline, CDR1 is SNHLY and CDR2 is FYNNEI. This chain's CDR3 is CASSPRRSQPQHF. CDR3 in DNA: TGTGCCAGCAGTCCACGGAGATCTCAGCCCCAGCATTTT.

This clonotype was recorded many times. One end of the junction fails to match germline, which may point to a read error. The rearrangement joins TRBV12-3 or TRBV12-4 to TRBJ2-1; D may be TRBD1 (6 bases). The length of the CDR3 is 11 residues. The CDR3 reads CASILDSLQFF. CDR3 DNA: TGTGCCAGCATCCTGGACAGCTTGCAGTTCTTT.

The chain carries TRBV20-1 and TRBJ1-2; TRBD1 matches at 7 bases. Germline lookup yields CDR1 DFQATT and CDR2 SNEGSKA (reference sequence). The CDR3 length is 14 residues. V was pared by 4 bases and J by 1 base, with 6 bases of the junction left unmatched. The CDR3 DNA follows: TGCAGTGCTACGCGGGACAGACATAACTATGGCTACACCTTC. It encodes CSATRDRHNYGYTF.

This clonotype was detected ten times or more. The gene calls are TRBV7-2 and TRBJ2-1; a weak D match, TRBD2 (5 bases). The germline V gene encodes CDR1 SGHTA and CDR2 FQGNSA. V lost 6 bases, J lost 4 bases, and 22 bases lay in between. There are 17 residues in the CDR3. CDR3 sequence: CASSRVGGGSWYNEQFF. DNA for the CDR3: TGTGCCAGCAGTCGAGTCGGAGGAGGATCTTGGTACAATGAGCAGTTCTTC.

V is TRBV4-1 and J is TRBJ1-1, with D maybe TRBD1 (6 bases). This CDR3 is 15 amino acids long. Looked up from germline, CDR1 is MGHRA and CDR2 is YSYEKL. V was clipped by 3 bases and J by 5 bases, with 16 bases between them. CDR3: CASSQDSPRGTEAFF. CDR3 bases: TGCGCCAGCAGCCAGGACAGCCCCCGGGGGACTGAAGCTTTCTTT.

In its sample, this clonotype was seen many times. The genes are TRBV27 and TRBJ2-3; 10 bases match TRBD2. Germline V gives CDR1 MNHEY, CDR2 SMNVEV (reference sequence). There are 17 residues in the CDR3. With 3 bases clipped from V and 5 bases from J, the junction kept 11 bases outside the gene matches. The CDR3 nucleotides read TGTGCCAGCAGTTTTCTTCCGAGCGGGAGGGCCGGAGATACGCAGTATTTT. Residues: CASSFLPSGRAGDTQYF.

At least ten counts were recorded for this clonotype. The chain carries TRBV11-2 and TRBJ2-3; D unclear. Germline V gene lookup returns CDR1 SGHAT and CDR2 FQNNGV. The ends were cut back, 0 bases at V and 5 bases at J, with 6 bases in the middle. CDR3 size: 13 residues. The chain's CDR3 is CASSLDWGDTQYF. CDR3 coding DNA: TGTGCCAGCAGCTTAGACTGGGGAGATACGCAGTATTTT.

This clonotype was counted only a few times. The rearrangement joins TRBV19 to TRBJ1-5, with TRBD1 identical over 8 bases. The CDR3 spans 15 residues. V shed 3 bases and J 7 bases; nucleotides not matched to a gene: 8. Germline-derived CDR1 and CDR2 are LNHDA and SQIVND (reference sequence). CDR3 DNA: TGTGCCAGTAGTATTTTCGGACAGGGCCTCCAGCCCCAGCATTTT. Translating it yields CASSIFGQGLQPQHF.

This clonotype was recorded at least ten times. The rearrangement links TRBV28 to TRBJ2-5; D unclear. Germline CDR1 and CDR2: MDHEN and SYDVKM. This CDR3 has 13 residues. Trimming left V 6 bases short and J 4 bases short, with 12 bases between. The CDR3 here is CASSSLFGETQYF. The CDR3 nucleotides are TGTGCCAGCAGCTCCCTCTTTGGAGAGACCCAGTACTTC.

This clonotype appeared many times. The chain links TRBV7-3 to TRBJ2-7; tentative D call: TRBD1 (6 bases). V lost 5 bases and J lost 5, with 19 bases in between. The CDR3 runs 15 residues. The V gene's germline CDR1 is SGHTA and CDR2 FQGTGA. As DNA, the CDR3 is TGTGCCAGCAGCGCCCGGGACACCTCGTGGGACGAGCAGTACTTC. Translating it yields CASSARDTSWDEQYF.

The chain couples TRBV13 to TRBJ2-3, with 8 bases matching TRBD1. CDR3 length equals 15 residues. Germline V gives CDR1 PRHDT, CDR2 FYEKMQ (reference sequence). V shed 4 bases, J shed 6 bases, and the junction held 9 bases outside the gene matches. The CDR3 DNA reads TGTGCCAGCAGCTCGGGACAGGCGCAACGGGATACGCAGTATTTT. It is translated as CASSSGQAQRDTQYF.

This clonotype was detected ten times or more. This rearrangement joins TRBV6-1 to TRBJ2-3; D is unclear. CDR1 is MNHNS and CDR2 is SASEGT in the germline V gene. Trimming removed 10 bases from V and 5 bases from J, with 10 bases in between. The CDR3 extends over 11 amino acids. CDR3 loop: CATNPGDTQYF. The CDR3 bases are TGTGCCACCAATCCAGGAGATACGCAGTATTTT.

This clonotype appeared a few times. The chain employs TRBV6-1 and TRBJ2-7, with D uncertain. Germline V lookup: CDR1 MNHNS, CDR2 SASEGT. CDR3 length equals 12 residues. Trimming pared 6 bases from V and 6 bases from J, leaving 12 bases between. The CDR3 DNA sequence: TGTGCCAGCAGCCACCCCGGACGCGAGCAGTACTTC. Residues: CASSHPGREQYF.

As for this clonotype: This may come from a read error, since a much larger clone is one base off. The chain links TRBV30 to TRBJ2-1; D perhaps matches TRBD2 (6 bases). Germline V gene lookup returns CDR1 GTSNPN and CDR2 SVGIG (reference sequence). The CDR3 extends over 16 amino acids. The ends were cut back, 5 bases at V and 0 bases at J, with 17 bases in the middle. The CDR3 sequence: CAWGAPGLHSYNEQFF. The CDR3 nucleotides read TGTGCCTGGGGTGCCCCGGGACTTCACTCCTACAATGAGCAGTTCTTC.